This T cell receptor (beta chain) was sequenced during a study of OX40 agonist ivuxolimab in advanced cancers. The V gene's germline CDR1 is SGHNT and CDR2 YYREEE (reference sequence). This CDR3 region has 14 residues. V trimming: 4 bases; J trimming: 4 bases; junction bases outside the gene matches: 6. Sequenced by immunoSEQ multiplex PCR; TCRdb stores in-frame clones only, minus some. The table includes about 50,000 clones, roughly 91% detected once. Whole-study results and caveats: Clonal expansion was seen in CD4+ and CD8+ blood T cells by week 6 at 0.1 to 3.0 mg/kg.

About this clone itself: Its specificity is not known.

The J gene is TRBJ2-7, the V gene TRBV5-4; TRBD1 aligns across 9 bases. Specimen: CD4+ or CD8+ T cells sorted from blood, collected in a trial of the OX40 agonist ivuxolimab. The receptor comes from an adult with an advanced solid tumor such as melanoma, head and neck, liver or kidney cancer. The CDR3 DNA is TGTGCCAGCAGCGCCGGGACAGGGAAGTACGAGCAGTACTTC. Translation: CASSAGTGKYEQYF.